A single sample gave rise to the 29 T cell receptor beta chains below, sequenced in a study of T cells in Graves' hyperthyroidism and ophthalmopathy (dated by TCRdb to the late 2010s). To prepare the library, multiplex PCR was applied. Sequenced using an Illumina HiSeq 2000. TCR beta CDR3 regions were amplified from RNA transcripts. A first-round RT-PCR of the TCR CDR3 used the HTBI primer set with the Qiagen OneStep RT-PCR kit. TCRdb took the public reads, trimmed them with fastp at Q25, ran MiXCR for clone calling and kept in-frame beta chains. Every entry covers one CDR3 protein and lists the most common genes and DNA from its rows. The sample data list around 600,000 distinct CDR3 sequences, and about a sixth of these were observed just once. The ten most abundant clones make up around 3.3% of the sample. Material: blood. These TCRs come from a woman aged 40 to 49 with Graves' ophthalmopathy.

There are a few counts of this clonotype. The DNA of the CDR3 is TGTGCCAGCTCACCACTGGACAGAGACTCTGGAAACACCATATATTTT. It codes for CASSPLDRDSGNTIYF. The V gene is TRBV18, the J gene TRBJ1-3, with TRBD1 as a possible D gene (6 bases). Germline assignment: CDR1 KGHSH and CDR2 LQKENI. CDR3 length equals 16 residues. V dropped 1 base and J dropped 0 bases, with 10 bases sitting between them.

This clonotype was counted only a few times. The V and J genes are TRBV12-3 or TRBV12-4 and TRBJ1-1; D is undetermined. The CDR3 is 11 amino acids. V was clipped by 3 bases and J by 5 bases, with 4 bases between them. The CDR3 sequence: CASSFRTEAFF. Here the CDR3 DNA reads TGTGCCAGCAGTTTCCGGACTGAAGCTTTCTTT.

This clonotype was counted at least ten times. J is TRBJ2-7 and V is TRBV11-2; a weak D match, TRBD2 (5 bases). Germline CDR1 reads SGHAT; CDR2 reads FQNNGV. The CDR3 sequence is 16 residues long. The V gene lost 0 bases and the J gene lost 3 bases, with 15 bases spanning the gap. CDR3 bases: TGTGCCAGCAGCTTAGAGATAGCGTCTAGGAACTACGAGCAGTACTTC. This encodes CASSLEIASRNYEQYF.

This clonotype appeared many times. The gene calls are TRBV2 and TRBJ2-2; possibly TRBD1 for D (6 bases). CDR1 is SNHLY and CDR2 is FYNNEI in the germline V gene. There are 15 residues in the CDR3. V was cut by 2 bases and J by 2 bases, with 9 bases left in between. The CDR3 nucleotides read TGTGCCAGCAGTGAAACAGGGTCTAACACCGGGGAGCTGTTTTTT. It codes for CASSETGSNTGELFF.

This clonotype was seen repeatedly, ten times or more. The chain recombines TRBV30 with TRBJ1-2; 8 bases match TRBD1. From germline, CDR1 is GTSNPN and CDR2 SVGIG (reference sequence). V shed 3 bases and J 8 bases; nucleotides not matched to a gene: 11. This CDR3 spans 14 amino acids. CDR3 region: CAWSDGQGFGGYTF. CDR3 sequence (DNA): TGTGCCTGGAGCGACGGACAGGGCTTTGGGGGCTACACCTTC. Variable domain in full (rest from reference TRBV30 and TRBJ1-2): SQTIHQWPATLVQPVGSPLSLECTVEGTSNPNLYWYRQAAGRGLQLLFYSVGIGQISSEVPQNLSASRPQDRQFILSSKKLLLSDSGFYLCAWSDGQGFGGYTFGSGTRLTVV.

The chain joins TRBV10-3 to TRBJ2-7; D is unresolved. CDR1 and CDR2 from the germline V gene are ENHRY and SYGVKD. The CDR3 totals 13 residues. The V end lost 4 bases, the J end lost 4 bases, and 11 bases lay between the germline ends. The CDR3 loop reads CAISVEMEYEQYF. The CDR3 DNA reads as TGTGCCATCAGTGTGGAGATGGAATACGAGCAGTACTTC.

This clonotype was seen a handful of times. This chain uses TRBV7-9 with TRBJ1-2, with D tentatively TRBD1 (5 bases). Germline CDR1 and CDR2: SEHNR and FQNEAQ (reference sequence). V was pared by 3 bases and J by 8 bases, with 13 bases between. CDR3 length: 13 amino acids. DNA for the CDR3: TGTGCCAGCAGCTTTTGGGGGTCGGGAGGCTACACCTTC. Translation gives CASSFWGSGGYTF.

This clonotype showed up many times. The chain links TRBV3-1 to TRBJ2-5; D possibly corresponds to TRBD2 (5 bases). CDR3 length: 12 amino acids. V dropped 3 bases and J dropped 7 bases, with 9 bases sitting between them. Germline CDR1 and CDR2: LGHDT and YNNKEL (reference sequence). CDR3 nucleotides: TGTGCCAGCAGCCAGGGAGACGGGACCCAGTACTTC. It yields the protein CASSQGDGTQYF.

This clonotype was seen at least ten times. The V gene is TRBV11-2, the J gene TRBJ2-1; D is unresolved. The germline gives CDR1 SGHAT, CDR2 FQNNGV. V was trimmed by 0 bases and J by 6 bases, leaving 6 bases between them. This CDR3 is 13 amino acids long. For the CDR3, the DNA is TGTGCCAGCAGCTTAGATGGGCCCAATGAGCAGTTCTTC. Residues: CASSLDGPNEQFF. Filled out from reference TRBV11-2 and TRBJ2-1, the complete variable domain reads EAGVAQSPRYKIIEKRQSVAFWCNPISGHATLYWYQQILGQGPKLLIQFQNNGVVDDSQLPKDRFSAERLKGVDSTLKIQPAKLEDSAVYLCASSLDGPNEQFFGPGTRLTVL.

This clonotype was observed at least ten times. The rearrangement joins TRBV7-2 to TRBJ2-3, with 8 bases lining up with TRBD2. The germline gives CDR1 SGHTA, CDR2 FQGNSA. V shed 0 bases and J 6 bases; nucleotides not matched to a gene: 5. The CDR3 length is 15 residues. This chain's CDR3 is CASSLAETSADTQYF. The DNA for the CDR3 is TGTGCCAGCAGCTTAGCAGAGACTAGCGCGGATACGCAGTATTTT.

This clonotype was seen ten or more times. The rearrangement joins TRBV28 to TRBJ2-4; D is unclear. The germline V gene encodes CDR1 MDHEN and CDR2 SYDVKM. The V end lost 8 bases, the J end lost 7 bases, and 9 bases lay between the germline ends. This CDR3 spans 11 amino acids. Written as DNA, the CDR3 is TGTGCCAGCTCCGACTGGAACATTCAGTACTTC. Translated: CASSDWNIQYF. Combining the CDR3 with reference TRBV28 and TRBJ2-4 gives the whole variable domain DVKVTQSSRYLVKRTGEKVFLECVQDMDHENMFWYRQDPGLGLRLIYFSYDVKMKEKGDIPEGYSVSREKKERFSLILESASTNQTSMYLCASSDWNIQYFGAGTRLSVL.

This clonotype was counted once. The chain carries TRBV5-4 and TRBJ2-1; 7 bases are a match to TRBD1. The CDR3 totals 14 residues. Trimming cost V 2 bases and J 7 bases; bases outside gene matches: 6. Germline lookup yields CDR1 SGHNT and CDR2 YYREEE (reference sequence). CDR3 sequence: CASSLGGYENEQFF. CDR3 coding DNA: TGTGCCAGCAGCTTAGGGGGCTATGAGAATGAGCAGTTCTTC.

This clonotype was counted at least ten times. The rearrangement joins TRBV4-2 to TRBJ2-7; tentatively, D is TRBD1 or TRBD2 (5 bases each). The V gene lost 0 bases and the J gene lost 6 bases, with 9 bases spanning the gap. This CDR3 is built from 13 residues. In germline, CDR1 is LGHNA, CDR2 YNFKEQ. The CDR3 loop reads CASSQDSGTEQYF. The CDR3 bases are TGTGCCAGCAGCCAAGATTCAGGGACCGAGCAGTACTTC.

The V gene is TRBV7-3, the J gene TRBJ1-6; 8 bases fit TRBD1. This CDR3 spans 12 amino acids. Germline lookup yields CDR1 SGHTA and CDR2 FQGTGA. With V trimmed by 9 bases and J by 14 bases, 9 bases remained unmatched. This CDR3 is CASGTGLRTLHF. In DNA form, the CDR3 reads TGTGCCAGTGGGACAGGACTGAGAACCCTCCACTTT.

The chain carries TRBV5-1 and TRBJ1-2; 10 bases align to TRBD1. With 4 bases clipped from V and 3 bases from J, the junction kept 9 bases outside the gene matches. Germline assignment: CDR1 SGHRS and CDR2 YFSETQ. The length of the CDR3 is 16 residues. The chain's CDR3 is CASSRRQGALDYGYTF. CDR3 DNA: TGCGCCAGCAGCCGGAGACAGGGGGCTTTGGACTATGGCTACACCTTC.

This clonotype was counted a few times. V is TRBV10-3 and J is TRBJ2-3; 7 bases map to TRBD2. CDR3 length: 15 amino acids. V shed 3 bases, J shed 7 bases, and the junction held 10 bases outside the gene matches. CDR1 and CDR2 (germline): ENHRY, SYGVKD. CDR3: CAISDPGTTSNTQYF. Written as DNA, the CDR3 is TGTGCCATCAGTGACCCCGGGACTACTTCGAATACGCAGTATTTT.

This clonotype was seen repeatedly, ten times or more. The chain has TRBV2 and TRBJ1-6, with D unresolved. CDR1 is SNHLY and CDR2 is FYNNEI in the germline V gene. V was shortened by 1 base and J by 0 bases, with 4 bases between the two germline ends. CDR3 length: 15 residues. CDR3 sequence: CASSEESSYNSPLHF. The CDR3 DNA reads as TGTGCCAGCAGTGAAGAGAGCTCCTATAATTCACCCCTCCACTTT.

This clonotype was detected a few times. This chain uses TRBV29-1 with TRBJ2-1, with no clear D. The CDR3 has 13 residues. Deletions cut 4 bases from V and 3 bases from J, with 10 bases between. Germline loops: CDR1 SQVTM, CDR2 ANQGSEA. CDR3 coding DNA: TGCAGCGTTGTTGGCCGGTTCTACAATGAGCAGTTCTTC. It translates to CSVVGRFYNEQFF.

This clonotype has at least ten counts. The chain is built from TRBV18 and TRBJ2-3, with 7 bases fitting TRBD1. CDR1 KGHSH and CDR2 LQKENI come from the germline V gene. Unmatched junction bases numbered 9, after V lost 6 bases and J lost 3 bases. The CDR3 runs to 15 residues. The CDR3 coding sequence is TGTGCCAGCTCTCTAGACAGGGTGGCGACAGATACGCAGTATTTT. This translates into CASSLDRVATDTQYF.

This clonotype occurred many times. The CDR3 region has the DNA TGTGCCAGCAGTTACGGGCAGGCTGGCACCTACGAGCAGTACTTC. Its protein product is CASSYGQAGTYEQYF. The genes are TRBV6-2 or TRBV6-3 and TRBJ2-7; D gene ambiguous. In germline, CDR1 is MNHEY, CDR2 SVGEGT. With 2 bases removed from V and 2 bases from J, the gap between germline ends came to 13 bases. This CDR3 region has 15 residues.

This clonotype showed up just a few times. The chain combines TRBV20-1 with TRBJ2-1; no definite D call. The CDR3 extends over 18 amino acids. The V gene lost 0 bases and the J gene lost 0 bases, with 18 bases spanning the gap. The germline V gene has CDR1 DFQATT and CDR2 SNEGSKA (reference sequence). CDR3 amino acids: CSARDLGSHGSSYNEQFF. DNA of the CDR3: TGCAGTGCTAGAGATTTAGGGTCGCACGGAAGCTCCTACAATGAGCAGTTCTTC.

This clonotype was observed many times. CDR3 nucleotide sequence: TGTGCCTGGACGCGGGATAATGAAAAACTGTTTTTT. Amino acids: CAWTRDNEKLFF. This chain links TRBV30 with TRBJ1-4, with D unresolved. V gave up 4 bases and J gave up 4 bases, with 7 bases separating them. The length of the CDR3 is 12 residues. CDR1 and CDR2 from the germline V gene are GTSNPN and SVGIG (reference sequence).

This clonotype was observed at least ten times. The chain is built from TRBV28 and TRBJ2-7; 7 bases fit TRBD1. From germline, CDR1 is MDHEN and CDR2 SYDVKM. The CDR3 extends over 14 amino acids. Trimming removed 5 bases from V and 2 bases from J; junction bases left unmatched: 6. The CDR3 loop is CASSRRGQTYEQYF. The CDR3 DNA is TGTGCCAGCAGTCGCCGGGGACAGACCTACGAGCAGTACTTC.

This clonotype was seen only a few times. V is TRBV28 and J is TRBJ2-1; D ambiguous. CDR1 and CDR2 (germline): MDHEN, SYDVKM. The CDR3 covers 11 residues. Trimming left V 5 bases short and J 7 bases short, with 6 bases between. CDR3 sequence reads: CASSISNEQFF. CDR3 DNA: TGTGCCAGCAGTATATCAAATGAGCAGTTCTTC.

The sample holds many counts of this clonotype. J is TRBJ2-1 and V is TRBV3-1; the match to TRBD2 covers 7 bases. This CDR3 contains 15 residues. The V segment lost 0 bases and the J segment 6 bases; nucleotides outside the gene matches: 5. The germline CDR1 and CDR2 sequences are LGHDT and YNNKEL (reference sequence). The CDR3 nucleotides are TGTGCCAGCAGCCAAGAGAGGTCTAGCGGCAATGAGCAGTTCTTC. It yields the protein CASSQERSSGNEQFF.

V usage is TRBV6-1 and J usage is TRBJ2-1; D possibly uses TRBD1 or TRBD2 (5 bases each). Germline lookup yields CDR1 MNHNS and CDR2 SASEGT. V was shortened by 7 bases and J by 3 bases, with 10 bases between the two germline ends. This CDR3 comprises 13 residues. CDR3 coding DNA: TGTGCCAGCATGGGGGATTTCTACAATGAGCAGTTCTTC. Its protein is CASMGDFYNEQFF.

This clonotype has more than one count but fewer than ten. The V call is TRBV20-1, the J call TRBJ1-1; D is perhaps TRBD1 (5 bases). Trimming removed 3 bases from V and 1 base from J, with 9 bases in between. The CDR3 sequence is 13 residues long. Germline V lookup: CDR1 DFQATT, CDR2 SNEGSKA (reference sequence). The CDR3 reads CSARLGQNTEAFF. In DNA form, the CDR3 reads TGCAGTGCTAGGTTGGGGCAGAACACTGAAGCTTTCTTT.

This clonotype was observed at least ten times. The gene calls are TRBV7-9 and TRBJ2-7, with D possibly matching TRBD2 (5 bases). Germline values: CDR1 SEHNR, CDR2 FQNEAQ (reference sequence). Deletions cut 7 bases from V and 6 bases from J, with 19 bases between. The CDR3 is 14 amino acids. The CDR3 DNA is TGTGCCAGCACCTCGCAAGGGCTAGCAATCGAGCAGTACTTC. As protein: CASTSQGLAIEQYF.

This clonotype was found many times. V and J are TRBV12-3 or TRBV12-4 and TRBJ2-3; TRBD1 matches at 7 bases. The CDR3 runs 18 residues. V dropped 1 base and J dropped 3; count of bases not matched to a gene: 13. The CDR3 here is CASSLVGPRQGSTDTQYF. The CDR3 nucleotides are TGTGCCAGCAGTTTAGTCGGGCCCAGACAGGGATCTACAGATACGCAGTATTTT.